The source of this T cell receptor (beta chain) is a study of Ad26.COV2.S vaccination and SARS-CoV-2 variants. Study-level information: Each vaccinee took Ad26.COV2.S intramuscularly, once or twice 56 days apart.

CDR1 and CDR2 from the germline V gene are MDHEN and SYDVKM. The CDR3 spans 14 residues. Germline trimming cut 3 bases from V and 6 bases from J; bases unmatched to any gene: 4. Noted treatment: approximately 18 received Ad26.COV2.S at low or high dose, single or two shots; about 5 received placebo; per-sample allocation not given. Sample collection was performed on day 63 after the first vaccine or placebo injection. An Ad26 vector carrying the Wuhan-strain SARS-CoV-2 spike served as the vaccine. As to this clone: The target antigen is unknown.

Study-wide results and limits: Spike-specific TCR breadth was greater after Ad26.COV2.S than placebo. The study found similar non-spike TCR breadth in vaccine and placebo recipients.

The protocol was immunoSEQ multiplex PCR, while the TCRdb copy is restricted to in-frame clones and leaves out a portion. The table lists about 410,000 clones, approximately 90% of them singletons. This sequence originates from a person between 18 and 59 years old who received the Ad26.COV2.S COVID-19 vaccine or a placebo. The rearrangement links TRBV28 to TRBJ1-5; 8 bases map to TRBD1. The starting material was peripheral blood, obtained in a trial of Ad26.COV2.S vaccine versus placebo. CDR3 protein: CASSLGTGSQPQHF. CDR3 DNA sequence: TGTGCCAGCAGTTTGGGGACAGGTAGTCAGCCCCAGCATTTT. The full variable domain, its missing parts supplied by reference TRBV28 and TRBJ1-5, is DVKVTQSSRYLVKRTGEKVFLECVQDMDHENMFWYRQDPGLGLRLIYFSYDVKMKEKGDIPEGYSVSREKKERFSLILESASTNQTSMYLCASSLGTGSQPQHFGDGTRLSIL.